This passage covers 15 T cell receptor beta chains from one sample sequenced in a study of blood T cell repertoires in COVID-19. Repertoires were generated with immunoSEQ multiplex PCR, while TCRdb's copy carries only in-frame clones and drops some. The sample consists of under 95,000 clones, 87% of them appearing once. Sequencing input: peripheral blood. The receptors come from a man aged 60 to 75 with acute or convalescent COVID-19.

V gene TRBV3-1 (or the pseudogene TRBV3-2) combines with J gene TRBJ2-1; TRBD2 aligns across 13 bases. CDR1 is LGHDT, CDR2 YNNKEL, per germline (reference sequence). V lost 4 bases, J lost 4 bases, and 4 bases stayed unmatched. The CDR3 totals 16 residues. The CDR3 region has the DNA TGTGCCAGCAGCCTGACTAGCGGGGGGCCATACAATGAGCAGTTCTTC. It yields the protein CASSLTSGGPYNEQFF.

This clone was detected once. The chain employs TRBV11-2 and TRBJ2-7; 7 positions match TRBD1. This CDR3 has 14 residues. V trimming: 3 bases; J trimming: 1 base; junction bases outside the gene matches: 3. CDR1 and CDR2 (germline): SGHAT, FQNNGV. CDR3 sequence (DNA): TGTGCCAGCAGCTTCTGGGGACAGTCCTACGAGCAGTACTTC. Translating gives CASSFWGQSYEQYF.

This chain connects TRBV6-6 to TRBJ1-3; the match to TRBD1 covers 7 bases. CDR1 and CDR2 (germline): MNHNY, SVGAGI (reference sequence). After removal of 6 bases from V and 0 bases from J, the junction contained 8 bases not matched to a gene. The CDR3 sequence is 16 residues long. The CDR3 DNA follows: TGTGCCAGCAGCCGACAGGGTCAGAGCTCTGGAAACACCATATATTTT. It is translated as CASSRQGQSSGNTIYF.

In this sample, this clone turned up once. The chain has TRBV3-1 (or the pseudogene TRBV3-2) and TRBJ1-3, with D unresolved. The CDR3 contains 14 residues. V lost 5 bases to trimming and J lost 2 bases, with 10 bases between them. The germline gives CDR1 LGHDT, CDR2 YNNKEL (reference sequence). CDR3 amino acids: CASSALQTGNTIYF. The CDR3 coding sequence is TGTGCCAGCAGCGCATTACAGACTGGAAACACCATATATTTT.

CDR3 sequence (DNA): TGCGCCAGCAGTCAAGTGACTCTGACAGGTGGCAATCAGCCCCAGCATTTT. Its protein is CASSQVTLTGGNQPQHF. The rearrangement uses TRBV23-1 and TRBJ1-5, with D perhaps TRBD1 (6 bases). TRBV23-1 qualifies as an ORF whose function is uncertain. The CDR3 spans 17 residues. The V gene lost 2 bases and the J gene lost 2 bases, with 16 bases spanning the gap.

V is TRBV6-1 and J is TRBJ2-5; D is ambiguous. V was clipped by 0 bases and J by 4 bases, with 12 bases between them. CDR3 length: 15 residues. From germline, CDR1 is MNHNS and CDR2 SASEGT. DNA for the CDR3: TGTGCCAGCAGTGAAGCGAAGTATTCCGGAGAGACCCAGTACTTC. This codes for CASSEAKYSGETQYF.

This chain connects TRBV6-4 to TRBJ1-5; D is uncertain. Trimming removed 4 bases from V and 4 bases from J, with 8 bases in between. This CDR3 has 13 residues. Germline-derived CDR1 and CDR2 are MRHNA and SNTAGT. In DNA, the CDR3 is TGTGCCAGCAGTGTAACGGGAAATCAGCCCCAGCATTTT. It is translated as CASSVTGNQPQHF.

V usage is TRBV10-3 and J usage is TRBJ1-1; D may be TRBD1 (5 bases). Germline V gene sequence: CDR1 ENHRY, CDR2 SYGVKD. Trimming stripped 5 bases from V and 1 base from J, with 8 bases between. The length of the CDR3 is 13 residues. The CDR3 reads CAISTTENTEAFF. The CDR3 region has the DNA TGTGCCATCAGTACGACAGAGAACACTGAAGCTTTCTTT.

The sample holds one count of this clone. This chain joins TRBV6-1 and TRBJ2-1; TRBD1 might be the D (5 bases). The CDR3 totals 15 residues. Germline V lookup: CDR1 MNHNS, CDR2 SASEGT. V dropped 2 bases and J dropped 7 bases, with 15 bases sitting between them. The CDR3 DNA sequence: TGTGCCAGCAGTGAAAGGCTCCAGGGCGTTAATGAGCAGTTCTTC. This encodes CASSERLQGVNEQFF.

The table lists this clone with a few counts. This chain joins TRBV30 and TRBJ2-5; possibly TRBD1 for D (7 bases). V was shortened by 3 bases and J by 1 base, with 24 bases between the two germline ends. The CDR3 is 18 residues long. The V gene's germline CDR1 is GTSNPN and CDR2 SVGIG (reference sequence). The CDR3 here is CAWSDTSLGRGVQETQYF. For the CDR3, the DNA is TGTGCCTGGAGCGACACCTCTTTGGGCAGGGGGGTCCAAGAGACCCAGTACTTC.

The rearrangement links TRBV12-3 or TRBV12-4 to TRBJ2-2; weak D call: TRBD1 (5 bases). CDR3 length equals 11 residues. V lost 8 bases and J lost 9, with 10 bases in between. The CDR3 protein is CASLKGRELFF. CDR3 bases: TGTGCCAGCCTAAAGGGGCGGGAGCTGTTTTTT.

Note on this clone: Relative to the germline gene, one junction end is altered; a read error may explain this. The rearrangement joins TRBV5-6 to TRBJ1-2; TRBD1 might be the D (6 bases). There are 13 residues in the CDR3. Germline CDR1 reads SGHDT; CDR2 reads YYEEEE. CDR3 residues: CASSLQLGQNQNF. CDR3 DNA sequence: TGTGCCAGCAGCTTGCAACTCGGACAGAATCAAAACTTC.

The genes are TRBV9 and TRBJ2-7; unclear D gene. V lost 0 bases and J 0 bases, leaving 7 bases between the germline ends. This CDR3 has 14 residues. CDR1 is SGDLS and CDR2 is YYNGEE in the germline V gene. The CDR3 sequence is CASSVGGNSYEQYF. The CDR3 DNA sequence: TGTGCCAGCAGCGTAGGCGGAAACTCCTACGAGCAGTACTTC.

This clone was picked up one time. DNA for the CDR3: TGTGCCATCAGTGAGGACAGGGGTAATGAGCAGTTCTTC. Its translation is CAISEDRGNEQFF. The V gene is TRBV10-3, the J gene TRBJ2-1; TRBD1 agrees at 8 bases. There are 13 residues in the CDR3. V dropped 2 bases and J dropped 7; count of bases not matched to a gene: 1. CDR1 ENHRY and CDR2 SYGVKD come from the germline V gene.

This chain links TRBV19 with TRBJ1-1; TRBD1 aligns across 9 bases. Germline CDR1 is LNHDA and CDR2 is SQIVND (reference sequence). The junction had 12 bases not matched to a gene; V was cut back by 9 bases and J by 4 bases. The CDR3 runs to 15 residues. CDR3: CASRTGVNGGTEAFF. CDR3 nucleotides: TGTGCCAGCCGGACAGGGGTAAATGGCGGCACTGAAGCTTTCTTT.